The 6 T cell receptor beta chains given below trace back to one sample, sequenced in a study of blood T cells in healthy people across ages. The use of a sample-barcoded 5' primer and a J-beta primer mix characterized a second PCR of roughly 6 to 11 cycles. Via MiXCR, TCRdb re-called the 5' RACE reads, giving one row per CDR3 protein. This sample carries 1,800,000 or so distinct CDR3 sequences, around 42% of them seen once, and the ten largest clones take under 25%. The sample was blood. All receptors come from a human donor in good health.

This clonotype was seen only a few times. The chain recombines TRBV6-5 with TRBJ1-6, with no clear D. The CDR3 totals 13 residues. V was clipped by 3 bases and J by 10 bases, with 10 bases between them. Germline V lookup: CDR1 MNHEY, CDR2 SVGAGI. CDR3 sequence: CASSYSSRSPLHF. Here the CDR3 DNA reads TGTGCCAGCAGTTATAGCTCAAGATCACCCCTCCACTTT.

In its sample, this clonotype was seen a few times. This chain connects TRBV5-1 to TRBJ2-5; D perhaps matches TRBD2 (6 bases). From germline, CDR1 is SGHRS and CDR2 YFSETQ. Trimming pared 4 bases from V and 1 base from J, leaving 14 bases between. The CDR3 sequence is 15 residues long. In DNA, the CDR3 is TGCGCCAGCAGCCCTGGTGGGGGGACCCAAGAGACCCAGTACTTC. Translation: CASSPGGGTQETQYF. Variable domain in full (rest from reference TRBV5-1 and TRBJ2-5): KAGVTQTPRYLIKTRGQQVTLSCSPISGHRSVSWYQQTPGQGLQFLFEYFSETQRNKGNFPGRFSGRQFSNSRSEMNVSTLELGDSALYLCASSPGGGTQETQYFGPGTRLLVL.

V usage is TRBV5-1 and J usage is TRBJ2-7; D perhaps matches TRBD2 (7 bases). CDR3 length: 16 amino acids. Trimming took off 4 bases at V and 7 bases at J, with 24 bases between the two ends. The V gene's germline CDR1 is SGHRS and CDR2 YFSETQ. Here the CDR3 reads CASSPEGGSSYNEQYF. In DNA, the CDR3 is TGCGCCAGCAGCCCGGAGGGGGGGTCCTCTTACAATGAGCAGTACTTC.

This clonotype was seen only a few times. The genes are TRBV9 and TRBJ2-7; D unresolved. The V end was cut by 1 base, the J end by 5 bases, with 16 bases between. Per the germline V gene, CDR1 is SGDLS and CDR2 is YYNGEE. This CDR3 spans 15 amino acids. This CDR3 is CASSVTPKGYDEQYF. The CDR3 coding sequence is TGTGCCAGCAGCGTAACCCCAAAAGGGTATGACGAGCAGTACTTC.

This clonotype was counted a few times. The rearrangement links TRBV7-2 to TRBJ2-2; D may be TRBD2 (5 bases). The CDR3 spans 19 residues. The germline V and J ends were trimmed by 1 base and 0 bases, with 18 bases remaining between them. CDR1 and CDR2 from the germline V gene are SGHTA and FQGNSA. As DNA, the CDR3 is TGTGCCAGCAGCTTAGGGCTGATTTCGGGGAGATCGAACACCGGGGAGCTGTTTTTT. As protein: CASSLGLISGRSNTGELFF.

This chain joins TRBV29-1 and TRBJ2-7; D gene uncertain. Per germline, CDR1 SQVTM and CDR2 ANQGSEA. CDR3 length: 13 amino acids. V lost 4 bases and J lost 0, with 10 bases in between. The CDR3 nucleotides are TGCAGCGTTGGGTTGGGTTACTCCTACGAGCAGTACTTC. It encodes CSVGLGYSYEQYF.